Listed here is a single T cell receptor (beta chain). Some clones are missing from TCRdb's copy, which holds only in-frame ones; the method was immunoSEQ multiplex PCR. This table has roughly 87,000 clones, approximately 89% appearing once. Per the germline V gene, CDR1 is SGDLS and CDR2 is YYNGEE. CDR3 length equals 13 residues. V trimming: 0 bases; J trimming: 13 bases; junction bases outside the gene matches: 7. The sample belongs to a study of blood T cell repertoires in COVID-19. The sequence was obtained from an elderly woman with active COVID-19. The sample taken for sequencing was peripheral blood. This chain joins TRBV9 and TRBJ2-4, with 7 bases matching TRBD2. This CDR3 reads CASSVEPTSIQYF. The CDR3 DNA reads TGTGCCAGCAGCGTAGAACCGACTAGCATCCAGTACTTC. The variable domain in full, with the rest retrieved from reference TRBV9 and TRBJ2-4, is DSGVTQTPKHLITATGQRVTLRCSPRSGDLSVYWYQQSLDQGLQFLIQYYNGEERAKGNILERFSAQQFPDLHSELNLSSLELGDSALYFCASSVEPTSIQYFGAGTRLSVL.